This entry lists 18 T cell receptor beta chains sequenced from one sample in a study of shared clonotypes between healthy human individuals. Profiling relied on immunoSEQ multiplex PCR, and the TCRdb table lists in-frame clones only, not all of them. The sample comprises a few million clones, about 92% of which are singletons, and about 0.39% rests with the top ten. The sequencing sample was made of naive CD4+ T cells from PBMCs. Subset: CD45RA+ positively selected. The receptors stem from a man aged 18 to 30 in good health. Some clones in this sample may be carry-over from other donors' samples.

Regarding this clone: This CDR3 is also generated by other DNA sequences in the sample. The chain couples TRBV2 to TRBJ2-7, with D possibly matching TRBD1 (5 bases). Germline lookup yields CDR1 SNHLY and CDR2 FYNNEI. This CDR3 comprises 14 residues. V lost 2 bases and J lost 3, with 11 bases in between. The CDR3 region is CASSEQGVYYEQYF. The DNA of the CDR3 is TGTGCCAGCAGTGAACAAGGGGTCTACTACGAGCAGTACTTC.

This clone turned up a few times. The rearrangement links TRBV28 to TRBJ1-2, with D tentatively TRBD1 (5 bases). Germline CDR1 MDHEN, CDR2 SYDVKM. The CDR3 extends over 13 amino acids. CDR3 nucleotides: TGTGAAAGCAGTCCCACAGGCAGATATGGCTACACCTTC. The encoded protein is CESSPTGRYGYTF.

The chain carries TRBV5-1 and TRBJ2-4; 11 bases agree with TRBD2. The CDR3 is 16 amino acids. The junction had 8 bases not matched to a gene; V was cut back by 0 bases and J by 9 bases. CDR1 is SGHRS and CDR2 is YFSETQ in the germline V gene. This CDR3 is CASSLGTSGRGSIQYF. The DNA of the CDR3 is TGCGCCAGCAGCTTGGGAACTAGCGGGAGAGGTAGCATTCAGTACTTC.

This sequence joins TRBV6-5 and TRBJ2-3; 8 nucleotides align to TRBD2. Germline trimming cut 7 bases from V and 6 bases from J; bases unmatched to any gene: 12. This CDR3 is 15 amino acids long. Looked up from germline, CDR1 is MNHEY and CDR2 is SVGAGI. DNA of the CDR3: TGTGCCAGCAACAGGACGGGAGGGCCCGGGGATACGCAGTATTTT. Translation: CASNRTGGPGDTQYF.

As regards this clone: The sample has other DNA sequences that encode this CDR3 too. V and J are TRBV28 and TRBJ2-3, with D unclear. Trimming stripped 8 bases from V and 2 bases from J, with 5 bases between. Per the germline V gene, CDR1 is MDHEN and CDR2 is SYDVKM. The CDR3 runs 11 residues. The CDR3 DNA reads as TGTGCCAGCTCCCCCACAGATACGCAGTATTTT. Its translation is CASSPTDTQYF.

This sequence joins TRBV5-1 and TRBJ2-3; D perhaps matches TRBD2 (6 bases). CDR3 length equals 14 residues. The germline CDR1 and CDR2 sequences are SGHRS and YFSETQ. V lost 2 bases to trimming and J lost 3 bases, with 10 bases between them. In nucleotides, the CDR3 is TGCGCCAGCAGCTTCGGGGGAGTAACAGATACGCAGTATTTT. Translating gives CASSFGGVTDTQYF.

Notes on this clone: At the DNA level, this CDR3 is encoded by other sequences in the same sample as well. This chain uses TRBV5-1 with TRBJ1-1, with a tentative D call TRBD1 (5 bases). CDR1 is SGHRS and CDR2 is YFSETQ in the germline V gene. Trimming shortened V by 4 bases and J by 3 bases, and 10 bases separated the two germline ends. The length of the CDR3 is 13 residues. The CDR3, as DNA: TGCGCCAGCAGCACAGACAGAGACACTGAAGCTTTCTTT. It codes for CASSTDRDTEAFF.

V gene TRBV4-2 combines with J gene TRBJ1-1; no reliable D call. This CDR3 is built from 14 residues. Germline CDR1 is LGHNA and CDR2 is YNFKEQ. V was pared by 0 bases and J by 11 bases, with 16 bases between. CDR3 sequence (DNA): TGTGCCAGCAGCCAAGATAGCGGGATCGAAGTGGCTTTCTTT. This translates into CASSQDSGIEVAFF.

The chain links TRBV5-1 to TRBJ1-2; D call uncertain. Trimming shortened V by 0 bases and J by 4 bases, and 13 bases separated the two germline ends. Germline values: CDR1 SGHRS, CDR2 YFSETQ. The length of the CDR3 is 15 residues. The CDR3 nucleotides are TGCGCCAGCAGCTTGGGGGCCGATATAATCTATGGCTACACCTTC. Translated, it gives CASSLGADIIYGYTF.

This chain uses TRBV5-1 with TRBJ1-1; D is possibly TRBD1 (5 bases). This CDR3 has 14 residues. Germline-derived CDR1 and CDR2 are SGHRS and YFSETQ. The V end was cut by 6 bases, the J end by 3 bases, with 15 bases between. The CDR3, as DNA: TGCGCCAGCATGTTTGGGGCCGGGGACACTGAAGCTTTCTTT. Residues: CASMFGAGDTEAFF.

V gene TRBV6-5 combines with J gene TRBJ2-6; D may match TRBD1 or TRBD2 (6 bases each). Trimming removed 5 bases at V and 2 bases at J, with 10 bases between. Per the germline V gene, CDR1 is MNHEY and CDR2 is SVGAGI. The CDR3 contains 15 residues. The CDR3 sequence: CASSLGGTGANVLTF. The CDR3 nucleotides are TGTGCCAGCAGTCTAGGGGGGACTGGGGCCAACGTCCTGACTTTC.

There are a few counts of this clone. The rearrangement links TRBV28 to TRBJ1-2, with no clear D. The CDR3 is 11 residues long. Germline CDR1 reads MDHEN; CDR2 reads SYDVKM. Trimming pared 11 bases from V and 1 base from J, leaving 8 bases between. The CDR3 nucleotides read TGTGCCGCAGCCGATAACTATGGCTACACCTTC. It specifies CAAADNYGYTF.

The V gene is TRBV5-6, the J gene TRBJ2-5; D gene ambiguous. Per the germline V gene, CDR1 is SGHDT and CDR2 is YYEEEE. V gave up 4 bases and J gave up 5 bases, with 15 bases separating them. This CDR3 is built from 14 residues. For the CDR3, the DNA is TGTGCCAGCAGCCCGTACCCGGGTTGGGAGACCCAGTACTTC. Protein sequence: CASSPYPGWETQYF.

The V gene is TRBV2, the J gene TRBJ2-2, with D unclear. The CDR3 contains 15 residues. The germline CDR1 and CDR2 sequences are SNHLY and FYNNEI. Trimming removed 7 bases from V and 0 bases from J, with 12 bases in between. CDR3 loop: CASKAEITNTGELFF. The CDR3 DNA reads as TGTGCCAGCAAGGCCGAGATCACGAACACCGGGGAGCTGTTTTTT.

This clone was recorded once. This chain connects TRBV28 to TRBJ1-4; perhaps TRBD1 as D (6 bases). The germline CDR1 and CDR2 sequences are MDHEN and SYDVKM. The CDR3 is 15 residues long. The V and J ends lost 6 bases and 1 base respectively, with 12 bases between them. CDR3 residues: CASRGVQGTNEKLFF. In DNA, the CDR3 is TGTGCCAGCAGGGGAGTACAGGGAACTAATGAAAAACTGTTTTTT. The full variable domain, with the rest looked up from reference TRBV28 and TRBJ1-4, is DVKVTQSSRYLVKRTGEKVFLECVQDMDHENMFWYRQDPGLGLRLIYFSYDVKMKEKGDIPEGYSVSREKKERFSLILESASTNQTSMYLCASRGVQGTNEKLFFGSGTQLSVL.

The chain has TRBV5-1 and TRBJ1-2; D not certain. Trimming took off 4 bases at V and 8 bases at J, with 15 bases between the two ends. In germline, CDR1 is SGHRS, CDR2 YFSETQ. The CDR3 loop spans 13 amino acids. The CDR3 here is CASSLQTLEGYTF. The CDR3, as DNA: TGCGCCAGCAGCCTACAGACCTTGGAGGGCTACACCTTC.

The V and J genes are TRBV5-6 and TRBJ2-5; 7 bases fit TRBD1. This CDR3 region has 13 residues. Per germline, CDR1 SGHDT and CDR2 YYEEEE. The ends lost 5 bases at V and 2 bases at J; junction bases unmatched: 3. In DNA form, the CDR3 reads TGTGCCAGCAGTCGGGACAGTCAAGAGACCCAGTACTTC. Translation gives CASSRDSQETQYF.

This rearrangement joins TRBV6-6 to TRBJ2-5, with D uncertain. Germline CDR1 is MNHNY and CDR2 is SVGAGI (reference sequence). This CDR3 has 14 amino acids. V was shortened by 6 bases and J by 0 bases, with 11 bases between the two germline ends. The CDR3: CASSPLGNQETQYF. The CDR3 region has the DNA TGTGCCAGCAGCCCCTTGGGGAACCAAGAGACCCAGTACTTC.